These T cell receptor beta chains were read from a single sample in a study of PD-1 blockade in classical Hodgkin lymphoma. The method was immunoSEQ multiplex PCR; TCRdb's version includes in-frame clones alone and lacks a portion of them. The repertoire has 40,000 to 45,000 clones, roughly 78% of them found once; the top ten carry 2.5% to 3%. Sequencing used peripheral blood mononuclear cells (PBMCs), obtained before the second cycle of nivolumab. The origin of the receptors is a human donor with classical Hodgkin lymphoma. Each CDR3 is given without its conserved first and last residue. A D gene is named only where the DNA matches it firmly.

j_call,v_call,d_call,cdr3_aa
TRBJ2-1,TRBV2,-,ASVPMDGYNEQF
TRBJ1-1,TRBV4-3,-,ASSQDHIPYTEAF
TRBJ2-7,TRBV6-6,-,ASRAGYEQY
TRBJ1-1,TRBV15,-,ATSSRRWGTEAF
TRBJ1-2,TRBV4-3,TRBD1,ASSQEPGGASGYT
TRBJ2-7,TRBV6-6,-,ASSYSMTGGEQY
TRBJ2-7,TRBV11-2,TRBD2,ASSLAGAGQTYEQY
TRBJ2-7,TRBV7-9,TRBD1,ASSFTSGGLYEQY
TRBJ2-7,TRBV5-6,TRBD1,ASSLAQGTYEQY
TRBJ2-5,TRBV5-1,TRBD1,ASSYGTGSTRETQY
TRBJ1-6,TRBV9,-,ASSVGGGPNNSPLH
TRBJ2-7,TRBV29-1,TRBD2,SVEDGGGYEQY
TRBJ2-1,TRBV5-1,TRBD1,ASSLRTGLINEQF
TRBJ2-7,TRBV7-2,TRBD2,ASSTGLAPTYEQY